What follows is one TCR beta chain and its context. What it binds is unknown. The CDR3 sequence is 15 residues long. Germline lookup yields CDR1 SQVTM and CDR2 ANQGSEA. V lost 7 bases to trimming and J lost 3 bases; unmatched junction nucleotides: 13. The source of the sample is a study of cytomegalovirus exposure and HLA in healthy donors. Measured with immunoSEQ multiplex PCR; TCRdb has only the in-frame clones, and not every one. This sample has around 86,000 clones, with approximately 94% found just once. Findings and caveats of the study: Testing in vitro showed a few CMV-associated chains specific for CMV antigens. Reports credit the classifier with highly specific, highly sensitive diagnosis of cytomegalovirus status. Cytomegalovirus-associated status was assigned to around 160 TCR beta chains. Despite most TCR sequences being rare, some public TCRs occurred in many donors.

The chain combines TRBV29-1 with TRBJ2-3; 7 bases are shared with TRBD1. The sample comprised PBMCs. The receptor comes from a woman under 40 in good health and CMV-seropositive. CDR3 loop: CSGRPQGVRTDTQYF. The CDR3 nucleotides are TGCAGCGGGAGGCCTCAGGGGGTTAGGACAGATACGCAGTATTTT.